These T cell receptor beta chains were read from a single sample in a study of blood T cells in healthy people across ages. Each CDR3 protein gets one entry after TCRdb re-called the 5' RACE reads with MiXCR. The data show 600,000 to 850,000 distinct CDR3 sequences, with about 25% seen just once and 9.4% held by the top ten. These sequences were also reported in another study, on T cells of mothers and their children.

What was sequenced was blood. The receptor source for this set is a boy aged 5-17 years in good health. CDR3s leave out the opening cysteine and the closing phenylalanine or tryptophan. Each record gives: V gene, CDR3 protein.

v_call: TRBV10-3
cdr3_aa: AISESIQYEQY

v_call: TRBV4-2
cdr3_aa: ASSRAGGSTEAF

v_call: TRBV14
cdr3_aa: ASSPNFRANYGYT

v_call: TRBV19
cdr3_aa: ASGMTNPTGELF

v_call: TRBV7-9
cdr3_aa: ASRGTNTDTQY

v_call: TRBV12-3/TRBV12-4
cdr3_aa: ASSTRQGSYNEQF

v_call: TRBV18
cdr3_aa: ASSLYPGTRIEETQY

v_call: TRBV14
cdr3_aa: ASSQGRTYNEQF

v_call: TRBV7-6
cdr3_aa: ASSSVGGTEQF

v_call: TRBV12-3/TRBV12-4
cdr3_aa: ASSPPASGGPQDTQY

v_call: TRBV5-1
cdr3_aa: ASSLVGAAETQY

v_call: TRBV9
cdr3_aa: ASSVETSGSRQQF

v_call: TRBV9
cdr3_aa: ASSVEGVLNSPLH

v_call: TRBV2
cdr3_aa: ASSARLAGGSGELF